Listed here are 5 T cell receptor beta chains from one sample, sequenced in a study of Ad26.COV2.S vaccination and SARS-CoV-2 variants. Using immunoSEQ multiplex PCR, the repertoire was profiled, and TCRdb retains in-frame clones only, with some absent. Of 300,000 to 400,000 clones in the sample, approximately 90% were seen once. This specimen was peripheral blood, taken after recovery from COVID-19. These receptors came from a human donor who had recovered from COVID-19.

The chain employs TRBV4-2 and TRBJ1-2; 9 bases fit TRBD1. Germline V gene sequence: CDR1 LGHNA, CDR2 YNFKEQ. J gave up 4 bases and V 3 bases, and 15 bases lay outside the gene matches. This CDR3 is 18 amino acids long. The CDR3 region is CASSHNPGTGFSSYGYTF. The CDR3 region has the DNA TGTGCCAGCAGCCACAATCCCGGGACAGGGTTTTCCAGCTATGGCTACACCTTC.

This chain connects TRBV5-1 to TRBJ2-1, with 7 nucleotides matching TRBD2. The V gene end was trimmed by 0 bases and the J gene end by 1 base; junction bases not matched to a gene: 4. Germline V lookup: CDR1 SGHRS, CDR2 YFSETQ. The CDR3 has 16 residues. The CDR3 DNA is TGCGCCAGCAGCTTGGGGGTGGGAGGGTCCTACAATGAGCAGTTCTTC. Its protein is CASSLGVGGSYNEQFF.

The chain is built from TRBV15 and TRBJ2-2, with D perhaps matching TRBD1 (6 bases). This CDR3 spans 15 amino acids. Germline V CDR1 and CDR2: LNHNV, YYDKDF (reference sequence). Trimming shortened V by 4 bases and J by 1 base, and 10 bases separated the two germline ends. The CDR3 bases are TGTGCCACCAGCAAACAGGGTAGGAACACCGGGGAGCTGTTTTTT. Translated, it gives CATSKQGRNTGELFF.

The V call is TRBV6-1, the J call TRBJ2-3; a weak D match, TRBD1 (6 bases). Per germline, CDR1 MNHNS and CDR2 SASEGT. The CDR3 is 16 amino acids. Trimming cost V 2 bases and J 1 base, with 13 bases left between them. The CDR3 DNA sequence: TGTGCCAGCAGTGAAATCGGGACATCCCGCACAGATACGCAGTATTTT. This sequence encodes CASSEIGTSRTDTQYF.

The gene calls are TRBV4-1 and TRBJ2-7, with TRBD1 matching 9 bases. CDR1 and CDR2 (germline): MGHRA, YSYEKL. V shed 1 base, J shed 0 bases, and the junction held 4 bases outside the gene matches. The CDR3 length is 16 residues. CDR3 sequence: CASSQGGQGYSYEQYF. In nucleotides, the CDR3 is TGCGCCAGCAGCCAAGGTGGACAGGGGTACTCCTACGAGCAGTACTTC.